These 10 T cell receptor beta chains were sequenced from one sample in a study of blood T cell repertoires in COVID-19. Assay: immunoSEQ multiplex PCR; the TCRdb copy retains only in-frame clones and omits some. The data show roughly 300,000 clones, around 88% seen once. The sequencing sample was made of peripheral blood. Receptor source: a woman between 45 and 60 years old with acute or convalescent COVID-19.

This sequence joins TRBV18 and TRBJ2-7; TRBD2 agrees at 8 bases. This CDR3 contains 14 residues. The V segment lost 3 bases and the J segment 6 bases; nucleotides outside the gene matches: 7. The germline gives CDR1 KGHSH, CDR2 LQKENI. DNA for the CDR3: TGTGCCAGCTCACCCAATGCCGGGGGGGGCGAGCAGTACGTC. It is translated as CASSPNAGGGEQYV.

J is TRBJ2-6 and V is TRBV30; D is perhaps TRBD2 (6 bases). The CDR3 totals 19 residues. The germline CDR1 and CDR2 sequences are GTSNPN and SVGIG (reference sequence). V was trimmed by 0 bases and J by 2 bases, leaving 20 bases between them. CDR3 residues: CAWSVPPQRRGAGANVLTF. In DNA form, the CDR3 reads TGTGCCTGGAGTGTACCCCCCCAAAGGCGCGGGGCTGGGGCCAACGTCCTGACTTTC.

This sequence joins TRBV4-1 and TRBJ1-1, with TRBD1 matching 9 bases. Germline V CDR1 and CDR2: MGHRA, YSYEKL. V lost 4 bases and J lost 4; bases outside the gene matches: 7. The CDR3 is 15 residues long. DNA for the CDR3: TGCGCCAGCAGCCTTTACGGACAGGGGAGCACTGAAGCTTTCTTT. Amino acid sequence: CASSLYGQGSTEAFF.

This clone was detected only a few times. The V gene is TRBV29-1, the J gene TRBJ1-1; unclear D gene. This CDR3 is 13 amino acids long. CDR1 and CDR2 from the germline V gene are SQVTM and ANQGSEA. The V gene lost 4 bases and the J gene lost 1 base, with 10 bases spanning the gap. CDR3 sequence: CSVGWPGNTEAFF. CDR3 coding DNA: TGCAGCGTTGGGTGGCCGGGGAACACTGAAGCTTTCTTT.

V and J are TRBV19 and TRBJ2-1; 8 bases map to TRBD1. CDR3 length: 12 residues. V lost 4 bases to trimming and J lost 9 bases; unmatched junction nucleotides: 2. Germline V gene sequence: CDR1 LNHDA, CDR2 SQIVND (reference sequence). This chain's CDR3 is CASSTDRGEQFF. CDR3 nucleotide sequence: TGTGCCAGTAGTACAGACAGGGGTGAGCAGTTCTTC.

The chain recombines TRBV2 with TRBJ1-2, with unresolved D. CDR1 and CDR2 (germline): SNHLY, FYNNEI. This CDR3 has 12 amino acids. V was cut by 4 bases and J by 6 bases, with 9 bases left in between. The CDR3 DNA is TGTGCCAGCAGTGTGGTGGGAGATGGCTACACCTTC. As protein: CASSVVGDGYTF.

V is TRBV2 and J is TRBJ1-1; weak D call: TRBD1 (6 bases). CDR1 SNHLY and CDR2 FYNNEI come from the germline V gene. This CDR3 comprises 11 residues. V dropped 11 bases and J dropped 6 bases, with 13 bases sitting between them. The CDR3 is CAGNRDPEAFF. CDR3 nucleotides: TGTGCCGGCAACAGGGATCCTGAAGCTTTCTTT.

J is TRBJ2-2 and V is TRBV4-2, with TRBD1 identical over 7 bases. J was trimmed by 2 bases and V by 4 bases; bases with no gene match: 10. Looked up from germline, CDR1 is LGHNA and CDR2 is YNFKEQ. The CDR3 totals 17 residues. The CDR3 DNA reads TGTGCCAGCAGCCGAGGAACCGGGACAGATAACACCGGGGAGCTGTTTTTT. Translating it yields CASSRGTGTDNTGELFF.

The chain recombines TRBV7-2 with TRBJ2-3; 7 nucleotides agree with TRBD1. Losses at the gene ends were 5 bases for V and 10 bases for J; bases not matched to a gene: 9. Germline lookup yields CDR1 SGHTA and CDR2 FQGNSA. The CDR3 sequence is 13 residues long. CDR3 protein: CASSVTTGSPQYF. As DNA, the CDR3 is TGTGCCAGCAGCGTAACGACAGGGTCGCCGCAGTATTTT.

The chain uses TRBV11-3 and TRBJ1-6; 7 bases are a match to TRBD1. The CDR3 loop spans 17 amino acids. The V segment lost 3 bases and the J segment 5 bases; nucleotides outside the gene matches: 10. The germline V gene has CDR1 SGHNT and CDR2 YENEEA. The CDR3 is CASSLKTTGTDNSPLHF. Written as DNA, the CDR3 is TGTGCCAGCAGCTTGAAGACGACCGGGACAGATAATTCACCCCTCCACTTT. The full variable domain, with the rest looked up from reference TRBV11-3 and TRBJ1-6, is EAGVVQSPRYKIIEKKQPVAFWCNPISGHNTLYWYLQNLGQGPELLIRYENEEAVDDSQLPKDRFSAERLKGVDSTLKIQPAELGDSAVYLCASSLKTTGTDNSPLHFGNGTRLTVT.